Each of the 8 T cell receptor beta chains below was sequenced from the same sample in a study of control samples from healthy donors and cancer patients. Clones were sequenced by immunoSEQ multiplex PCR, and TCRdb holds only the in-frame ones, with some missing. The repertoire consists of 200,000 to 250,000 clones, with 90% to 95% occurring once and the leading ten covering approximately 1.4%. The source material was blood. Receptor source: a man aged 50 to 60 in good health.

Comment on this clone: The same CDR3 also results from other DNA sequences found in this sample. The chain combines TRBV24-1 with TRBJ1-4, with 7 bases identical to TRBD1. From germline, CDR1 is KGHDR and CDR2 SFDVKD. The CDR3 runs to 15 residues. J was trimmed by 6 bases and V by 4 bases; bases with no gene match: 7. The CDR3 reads CATSDPRQGDEKLFF. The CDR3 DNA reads TGTGCCACCAGTGACCCGAGACAGGGCGATGAAAAACTGTTTTTT.

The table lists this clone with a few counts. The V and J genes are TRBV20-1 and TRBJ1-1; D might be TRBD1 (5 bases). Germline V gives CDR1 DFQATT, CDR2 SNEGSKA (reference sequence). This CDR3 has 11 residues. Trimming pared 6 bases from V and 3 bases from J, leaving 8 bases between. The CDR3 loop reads CSAAQDTEAFF. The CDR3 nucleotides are TGCAGTGCCGCACAGGACACTGAAGCTTTCTTT.

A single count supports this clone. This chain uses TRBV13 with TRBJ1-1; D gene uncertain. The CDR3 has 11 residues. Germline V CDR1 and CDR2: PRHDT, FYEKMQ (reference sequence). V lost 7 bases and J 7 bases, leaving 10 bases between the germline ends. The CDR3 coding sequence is TGTGCCAGCACCTTTGGGTATGAAGCTTTCTTT. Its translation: CASTFGYEAFF.

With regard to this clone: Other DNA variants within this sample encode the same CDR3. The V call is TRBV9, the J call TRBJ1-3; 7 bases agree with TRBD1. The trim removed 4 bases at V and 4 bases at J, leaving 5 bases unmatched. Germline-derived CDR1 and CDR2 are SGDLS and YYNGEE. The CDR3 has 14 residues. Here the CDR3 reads CASSPRTGGNTIYF. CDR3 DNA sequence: TGTGCCAGCAGCCCTCGGACAGGAGGAAACACCATATATTTT.

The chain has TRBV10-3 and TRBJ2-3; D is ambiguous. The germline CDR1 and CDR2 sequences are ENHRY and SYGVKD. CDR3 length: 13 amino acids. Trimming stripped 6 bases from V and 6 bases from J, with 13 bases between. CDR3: CAIRTALGDTQYF. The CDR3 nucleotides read TGTGCCATCAGAACGGCGCTCGGCGATACGCAGTATTTT.

In DNA form, the CDR3 reads TGTGCCAGCAGCCTCGGGGGGGCCGGAGAGACCCAGTACTTC. It translates to CASSLGGAGETQYF. This chain links TRBV3-1 (or the pseudogene TRBV3-2) with TRBJ2-5; 8 bases fit TRBD2. This CDR3 has 14 residues. The V segment lost 4 bases and the J segment 4 bases; nucleotides outside the gene matches: 5. Germline assignment: CDR1 LGHDT and CDR2 YNNKEL (reference sequence).

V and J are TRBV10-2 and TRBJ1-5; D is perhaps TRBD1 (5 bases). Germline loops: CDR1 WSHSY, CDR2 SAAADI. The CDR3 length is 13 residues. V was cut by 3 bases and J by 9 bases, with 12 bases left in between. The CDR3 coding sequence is TGCGCCAGCAGTGAAAGAACCGGGGGGCCCCAGCATTTT. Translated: CASSERTGGPQHF.

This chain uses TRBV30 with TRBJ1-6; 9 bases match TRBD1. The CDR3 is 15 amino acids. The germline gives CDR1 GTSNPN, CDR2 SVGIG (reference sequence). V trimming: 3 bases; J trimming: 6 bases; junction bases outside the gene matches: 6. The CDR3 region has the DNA TGTGCCTGGAGGAGGGACAGGGCTCCTAATTCACCCCTCCACTTT. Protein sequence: CAWRRDRAPNSPLHF.